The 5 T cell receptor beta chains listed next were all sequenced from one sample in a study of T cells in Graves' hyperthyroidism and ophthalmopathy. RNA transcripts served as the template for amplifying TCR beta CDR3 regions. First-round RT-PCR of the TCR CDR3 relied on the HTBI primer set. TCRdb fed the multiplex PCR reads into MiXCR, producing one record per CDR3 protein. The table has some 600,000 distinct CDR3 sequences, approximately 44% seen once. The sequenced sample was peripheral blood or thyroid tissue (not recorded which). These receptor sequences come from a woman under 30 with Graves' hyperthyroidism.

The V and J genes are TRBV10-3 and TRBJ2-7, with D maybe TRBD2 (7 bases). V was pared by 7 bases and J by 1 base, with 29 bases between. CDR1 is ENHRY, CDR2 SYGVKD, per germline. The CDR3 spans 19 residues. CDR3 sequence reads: CAIMDSVSGGGRGSYEQYF. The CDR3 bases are TGTGCCATCATGGACAGCGTTAGTGGTGGCGGGAGAGGTTCCTACGAGCAGTACTTC.

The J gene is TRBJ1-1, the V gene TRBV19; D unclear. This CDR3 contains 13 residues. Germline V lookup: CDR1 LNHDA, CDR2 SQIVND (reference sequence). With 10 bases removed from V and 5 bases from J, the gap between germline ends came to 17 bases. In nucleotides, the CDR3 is TGTGCCACCAAGCGGTCGGGGAAAACTGAAGCTTTCTTT. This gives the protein CATKRSGKTEAFF.

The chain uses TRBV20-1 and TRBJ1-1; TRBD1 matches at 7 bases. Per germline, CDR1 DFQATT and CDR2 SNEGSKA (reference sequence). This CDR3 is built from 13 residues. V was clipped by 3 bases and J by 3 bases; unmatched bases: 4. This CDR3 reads CSARSQGDTEAFF. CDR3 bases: TGCAGTGCTAGGAGCCAGGGGGACACTGAAGCTTTCTTT.

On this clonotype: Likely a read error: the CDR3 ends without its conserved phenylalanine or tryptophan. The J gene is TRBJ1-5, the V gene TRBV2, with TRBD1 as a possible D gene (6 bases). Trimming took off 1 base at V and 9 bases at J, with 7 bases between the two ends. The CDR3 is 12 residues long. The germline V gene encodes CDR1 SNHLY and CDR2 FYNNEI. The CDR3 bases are TGTGCCAGCAGTGAAGAGGACAGGCCCCAGCATTCT. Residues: CASSEEDRPQHS.

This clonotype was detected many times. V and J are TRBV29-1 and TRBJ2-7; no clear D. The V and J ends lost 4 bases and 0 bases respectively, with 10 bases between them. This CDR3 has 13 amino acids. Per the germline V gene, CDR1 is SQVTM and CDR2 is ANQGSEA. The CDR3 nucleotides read TGCAGCGTTGTCGGCAGGAGCTCCTACGAGCAGTACTTC. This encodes CSVVGRSSYEQYF.